This TCR beta chain originates from a study of blood T cell repertoires in COVID-19. Study background: Acute and convalescent COVID-19 samples came from the United States, Italy and Spain. Sources were T cells, B-cell-depleted T cells, or PBMCs; the material itself was cDNA or gDNA.

The CDR3 consists of 13 residues. The V gene's germline CDR1 is SGHNT and CDR2 YENEEA. Trimming at V came to 0 bases and at J to 9 bases, leaving 4 bases not matched to a gene. Original processing notes: Cell counts per sample came from amplifying reference gene primers. Assay used: immunoSEQ multiplex PCR; TCRdb lists only in-frame clones, some missing. D and trimming come from the DNA, and the V and J calls and clone size come from that table. The data hold 390,000 or so clones, with nearly 90% observed a single time. This TCR was sampled from a man between 18 and 29 years old with active or convalescent COVID-19. V gene TRBV11-3 combines with J gene TRBJ2-7; TRBD2 agrees at 8 bases. The sequencing sample was made of peripheral blood. The CDR3 region is CASSLDPGGVQYF. The DNA for the CDR3 is TGTGCCAGCAGCTTAGATCCCGGGGGGGTGCAGTACTTC.